The next 17 T cell receptor beta chains were all read from a single sample in a study of blood T cell repertoires in COVID-19. TCRdb's copy holds only in-frame clones and misses some; the assay was immunoSEQ multiplex PCR. The table shows a few hundred thousand clones, with 87% occurring only once. The specimen sequenced was PBMCs or T cells enriched from blood (not recorded which). The receptors stem from a man aged 18 to 35 with acute COVID-19.

The chain is built from TRBV27 and TRBJ2-1, with 12 nucleotides matching TRBD2. V lost 6 bases to trimming and J lost 4 bases; unmatched junction nucleotides: 7. This CDR3 contains 16 residues. Germline V gives CDR1 MNHEY, CDR2 SMNVEV (reference sequence). The CDR3 loop reads CASSPNLAGGYNEQFF. CDR3 nucleotide sequence: TGTGCCAGCAGCCCTAATCTAGCGGGAGGGTACAATGAGCAGTTCTTC.

This clone has only one observation. The J gene is TRBJ1-2, the V gene TRBV30, with D perhaps matching TRBD1 (5 bases). V was shortened by 1 base and J by 8 bases, with 11 bases between the two germline ends. The length of the CDR3 is 12 residues. Germline values: CDR1 GTSNPN, CDR2 SVGIG (reference sequence). In DNA, the CDR3 is TGTGCCTGGAGTGAAGGGGTTTACGGCTACACCTTC. This sequence encodes CAWSEGVYGYTF.

The V gene is TRBV4-1, the J gene TRBJ1-5; 8 bases match TRBD1. Per the germline V gene, CDR1 is MGHRA and CDR2 is YSYEKL. The CDR3 runs to 15 residues. Germline trimming cut 1 base from V and 7 bases from J; bases unmatched to any gene: 6. CDR3: CASSQGRTGRQPQHF. The CDR3 DNA reads as TGCGCCAGCAGCCAAGGTCGGACAGGGAGGCAGCCCCAGCATTTT.

V gene TRBV19 combines with J gene TRBJ2-5; 9 nucleotides line up with TRBD1. The CDR3 is made up of 15 amino acids. V gave up 3 bases and J gave up 2 bases; unmatched junction bases: 4. Germline V gene data show CDR1 as LNHDA and CDR2 as SQIVND (reference sequence). CDR3 residues: CASSMTGGTQETQYF. The CDR3, as DNA: TGTGCCAGTAGTATGACAGGGGGGACACAAGAGACCCAGTACTTC.

This chain uses TRBV14 with TRBJ1-6; 9 bases are shared with TRBD1. Trimming took 2 bases from V and 9 from J; bases not matched to a gene: 5. Germline V gene sequence: CDR1 SGHDN, CDR2 FVKESK. The CDR3 covers 15 residues. CDR3 DNA: TGTGCCAGCAGCCAAACAGGGGGCGTAGGTTCACCCCTCCACTTT. Translation gives CASSQTGGVGSPLHF. Full variable domain (rest looked up from reference TRBV14 and TRBJ1-6): EAGVTQFPSHSVIEKGQTVTLRCDPISGHDNLYWYRRVMGKEIKFLLHFVKESKQDESGMPNNRFLAERTGGTYSTLKVQPAELEDSGVYFCASSQTGGVGSPLHFGNGTRLTVT.

The gene calls are TRBV6-5 and TRBJ1-5; D call uncertain. CDR1 is MNHEY, CDR2 SVGAGI, per germline. The CDR3 has 14 residues. V gave up 6 bases and J gave up 2 bases, with 11 bases separating them. CDR3 sequence: CASRPDGGNQPQHF. CDR3 bases: TGTGCCAGCAGACCGGACGGGGGCAATCAGCCCCAGCATTTT.

V usage is TRBV5-1 and J usage is TRBJ1-3; 10 positions agree with TRBD1. Germline assignment: CDR1 SGHRS and CDR2 YFSETQ. The junction had 6 bases not matched to a gene; V was cut back by 4 bases and J by 2 bases. The CDR3 length is 16 residues. The CDR3 loop is CASSPGTGEAGNTIYF. The CDR3 DNA reads TGCGCCAGCAGCCCCGGGACAGGGGAGGCTGGAAACACCATATATTTT.

The rearrangement joins TRBV24-1 to TRBJ1-1; a weak D match, TRBD1 (6 bases). The CDR3 is made up of 13 amino acids. The V and J ends lost 4 bases and 9 bases respectively, with 14 bases between them. Germline V CDR1 and CDR2: KGHDR, SFDVKD. The CDR3 nucleotides read TGTGCCACCAGTGAACGAGACAGGAGGAAAGCTTTCTTT. This translates into CATSERDRRKAFF.

The rearrangement links TRBV5-1 to TRBJ2-1, with D maybe TRBD2 (6 bases). Looked up from germline, CDR1 is SGHRS and CDR2 is YFSETQ. CDR3 length: 16 amino acids. V lost 0 bases to trimming and J lost 3 bases, with 13 bases between them. The CDR3 is CASSLELAAGYNEQFF. The CDR3 bases are TGCGCCAGCAGCTTGGAGTTAGCGGCGGGCTACAATGAGCAGTTCTTC.

The V gene is TRBV12-3 or TRBV12-4, the J gene TRBJ2-7; TRBD1 matches at 8 bases. The CDR3 is made up of 12 amino acids. The V gene end was trimmed by 5 bases and the J gene end by 12 bases; junction bases not matched to a gene: 9. Here the CDR3 DNA reads TGTGCCAGCAGTCCCCCAGGGGGCAGGCGGTACTTC. Its translation: CASSPPGGRRYF.

The chain employs TRBV19 and TRBJ1-1, with D maybe TRBD1 (5 bases). Looked up from germline, CDR1 is LNHDA and CDR2 is SQIVND (reference sequence). CDR3 length equals 14 residues. The V and J ends lost 6 bases and 0 bases respectively, with 11 bases between them. The CDR3: CASRAGRVNTEAFF. CDR3 nucleotide sequence: TGTGCCAGTAGAGCGGGACGGGTGAACACTGAAGCTTTCTTT.

This rearrangement joins TRBV5-4 to TRBJ2-7, with D possibly being TRBD1 (6 bases). CDR1 and CDR2 (germline): SGHNT, YYREEE (reference sequence). This CDR3 contains 13 residues. Trimming pared 2 bases from V and 6 bases from J, leaving 12 bases between. CDR3 residues: CASSFLGAAEQYF. CDR3 nucleotide sequence: TGTGCCAGCAGCTTTCTGGGGGCAGCCGAGCAGTACTTC.

The gene calls are TRBV9 and TRBJ1-2; the match to TRBD1 covers 9 bases. This CDR3 contains 15 residues. Germline V lookup: CDR1 SGDLS, CDR2 YYNGEE. J was trimmed by 3 bases and V by 3 bases; bases with no gene match: 6. The CDR3 nucleotides read TGTGCCAGCAGCGCGCGGACAGGGGTTGACTATGGCTACACCTTC. As protein: CASSARTGVDYGYTF.

This clone was detected a few times. V usage is TRBV5-6 and J usage is TRBJ1-3, with TRBD1 matching over 7 bases. The V gene's germline CDR1 is SGHDT and CDR2 YYEEEE. This CDR3 comprises 14 residues. V shed 6 bases, J shed 1 base, and the junction held 4 bases outside the gene matches. The CDR3 region has the DNA TGTGCCAGCACCTACAGGGGTTCTGGAAACACCATATATTTT. Protein sequence: CASTYRGSGNTIYF. The variable domain in full, completed from reference TRBV5-6 and TRBJ1-3, reads DAGVTQSPTHLIKTRGQQVTLRCSPKSGHDTVSWYQQALGQGPQFIFQYYEEEERQRGNFPDRFSGHQFPNYSSELNVNALLLGDSALYLCASTYRGSGNTIYFGEGSWLTVV.

In nucleotides, the CDR3 is TGTGCTAGTGGTTCAGGGGTACAGCCCCAGCATTTT. This encodes CASGSGVQPQHF. The genes are TRBV12-5 and TRBJ1-5, with D maybe TRBD1 (6 bases). Germline V lookup: CDR1 LGHNT, CDR2 FRNRAP. The V gene lost 4 bases and the J gene lost 7 bases, with 8 bases spanning the gap. The CDR3 loop spans 12 amino acids.

The gene calls are TRBV9 and TRBJ2-1; a weak D match, TRBD2 (5 bases). The CDR3 loop spans 11 amino acids. Germline CDR1 reads SGDLS; CDR2 reads YYNGEE. The V and J ends lost 7 bases and 3 bases respectively, with 5 bases between them. DNA for the CDR3: TGTGCCAGCGGGAGCTACAATGAGCAGTTCTTC. This translates into CASGSYNEQFF. Combining the CDR3 with reference TRBV9 and TRBJ2-1 gives the whole variable domain DSGVTQTPKHLITATGQRVTLRCSPRSGDLSVYWYQQSLDQGLQFLIQYYNGEERAKGNILERFSAQQFPDLHSELNLSSLELGDSALYFCASGSYNEQFFGPGTRLTVL.

CDR3 coding DNA: TGTGCCAGCACGTCAGGTCATGAGTATGGCTACACCTTC. It yields the protein CASTSGHEYGYTF. V and J are TRBV6-5 and TRBJ1-2, with no clear D. V was pared by 7 bases and J by 5 bases, with 14 bases between. This CDR3 contains 13 residues. Germline-derived CDR1 and CDR2 are MNHEY and SVGAGI.